This is a list of T cell receptor beta chains from one sample in a study of T cell repertoires in cytomegalovirus infection. TCRdb itself ran the reads through MiXCR, one entry per CDR3 protein. The data show hundreds of thousands of distinct CDR3 sequences, more than 20% seen once. The sequenced material came from CD8+ T cells from PBMCs. These receptor sequences come from a human donor in good health (CMV status not recorded). Some clones in this sample may be carry-over from other donors' samples. The CDR3 runs from the conserved cysteine through the conserved F or W. Each record gives: V gene, clone size, J gene, D gene, CDR3 DNA, CDR3 protein. The D gene is left open where the match is weak. Some rows have no size entry. The others give once, few or many, or a class for an expanded clone.

v_call: TRBV29-1; clone_size: few; j_call: TRBJ2-7; d_call: NA; cdr3_nt: TGCAGCGTTGCGATTCGACCAGGGGAATTTTACGAGCAGTACTTC; cdr3_aa: CSVAIRPGEFYEQYF
v_call: TRBV20-1; clone_size: NA; j_call: TRBJ2-7; d_call: NA; cdr3_nt: TGCAGTGCTAGAAGGGGGACAACCTACGAGCAGTACTTC; cdr3_aa: CSARRGTTYEQYF
v_call: TRBV28; clone_size: few; j_call: TRBJ2-1; d_call: NA; cdr3_nt: TGTGCCAGCAGTTTACCGGGGCCATCGGATGAGCAGTTCTTC; cdr3_aa: CASSLPGPSDEQFF
v_call: TRBV24-1; clone_size: few; j_call: TRBJ2-2; d_call: NA; cdr3_nt: TGTGCCACCGGGAGGGGGCCCACTAACACCGGGGAGCTGTTTTTT; cdr3_aa: CATGRGPTNTGELFF
v_call: TRBV29-1; clone_size: NA; j_call: TRBJ2-5; d_call: TRBD1; cdr3_nt: TGCAGCGTTGAAGATCAGGCAGGGGGCCTCCAAGAGACCCAGTACTTC; cdr3_aa: CSVEDQAGGLQETQYF
v_call: TRBV20-1; clone_size: few; j_call: TRBJ2-7; d_call: TRBD2; cdr3_nt: TGCAGTGCCGGGGGGGCCTACGAGCAGTACTTC; cdr3_aa: CSAGGAYEQYF
v_call: TRBV5-1; clone_size: NA; j_call: TRBJ2-1; d_call: TRBD1; cdr3_nt: TGCGCCAGCAGCAGGGACAGCCCGGGGAATGAGCAGTTCTTC; cdr3_aa: CASSRDSPGNEQFF
v_call: TRBV4-1; clone_size: NA; j_call: TRBJ2-7; d_call: NA; cdr3_nt: TGCGCCAGCAGCCATCCTGGGCAGGGTGCCGACGAGCAGTACTTC; cdr3_aa: CASSHPGQGADEQYF
v_call: TRBV27; clone_size: NA; j_call: TRBJ2-1; d_call: NA; cdr3_nt: TGTGCCAGCAGTTCCCGGAACAGGGATAACTACAATGAGCAGTTCTTC; cdr3_aa: CASSSRNRDNYNEQFF
v_call: TRBV6-4; clone_size: few; j_call: TRBJ1-1; d_call: NA; cdr3_nt: TGTGCCAGCGGGTCTCCGGGAAACAGCCCTGAAGCTTTCTTT; cdr3_aa: CASGSPGNSPEAFF
v_call: TRBV29-1; clone_size: NA; j_call: TRBJ1-3; d_call: TRBD1; cdr3_nt: TGCAGCGTTGGGGGGACAGGGGTCTCTGGAAACACCATATATTTT; cdr3_aa: CSVGGTGVSGNTIYF
v_call: TRBV5-7; clone_size: NA; j_call: TRBJ1-1; d_call: NA; cdr3_nt: TGTGCCAGCTTCCTGGACATGAACACTGAAGCTTTCTTT; cdr3_aa: CASFLDMNTEAFF
v_call: TRBV14; clone_size: few; j_call: TRBJ2-1; d_call: TRBD2; cdr3_nt: TGTGCCAGCAGCCACCTAGCGGGGGGGAATGAGCAGTTCTTC; cdr3_aa: CASSHLAGGNEQFF
v_call: TRBV12-3/TRBV12-4; clone_size: few; j_call: TRBJ2-7; d_call: NA; cdr3_nt: TGTGCCAGCAGTTTTAACAGGGTGAATGAGCAGTACTTC; cdr3_aa: CASSFNRVNEQYF
v_call: TRBV15; clone_size: few; j_call: TRBJ2-5; d_call: TRBD2; cdr3_nt: TGTGCCACCAGCCGAGGACTAGCGGACTTCCAAGAGACCCAGTACTTC; cdr3_aa: CATSRGLADFQETQYF
v_call: TRBV28; clone_size: NA; j_call: TRBJ2-1; d_call: TRBD1; cdr3_nt: TGTGCCAGCAGGGGGACAGGGGGTCGTTTCGAGCAGTTCTTC; cdr3_aa: CASRGTGGRFEQFF
v_call: TRBV29-1; clone_size: NA; j_call: TRBJ2-1; d_call: TRBD1; cdr3_nt: TGCAGCGTTGAAGATCGGGGACAGGGGCCCCATGAGCAGTTCTTC; cdr3_aa: CSVEDRGQGPHEQFF
v_call: TRBV12-3/TRBV12-4; clone_size: few; j_call: TRBJ2-7; d_call: NA; cdr3_nt: TGTGCCAGCAGCCTATCTCGGTTTCCGGACGAGCAGTACTTC; cdr3_aa: CASSLSRFPDEQYF
v_call: TRBV14; clone_size: NA; j_call: TRBJ1-1; d_call: NA; cdr3_nt: TGTGCCAGCAGCCAACCCGGACACGACACTGAAGCTTTCTTT; cdr3_aa: CASSQPGHDTEAFF
v_call: TRBV12-3/TRBV12-4; clone_size: few; j_call: TRBJ2-5; d_call: TRBD1; cdr3_nt: TGTGCCAGTACCCCGGGACAGGCAAAAGAGACCCAGTACTTC; cdr3_aa: CASTPGQAKETQYF
v_call: TRBV18; clone_size: NA; j_call: TRBJ2-1; d_call: NA; cdr3_nt: TGTGCCAGCTCATTAGGGGCCGGGGCCCCTTCGTACAATGAGCAGTTCTTC; cdr3_aa: CASSLGAGAPSYNEQFF
v_call: TRBV11-3; clone_size: NA; j_call: TRBJ2-2; d_call: NA; cdr3_nt: TGTGCCAGCAGCTTCAGTTTTGGGGCCGGCACCGGGGAGCTGTTTTTT; cdr3_aa: CASSFSFGAGTGELFF
v_call: TRBV19; clone_size: few; j_call: TRBJ1-5; d_call: NA; cdr3_nt: TGTGCCAGTAGCGATACTGGGGACATGCAGCCCCAGCATTTT; cdr3_aa: CASSDTGDMQPQHF
v_call: TRBV6-5; clone_size: NA; j_call: TRBJ2-3; d_call: NA; cdr3_nt: TGTGCCAGCAGTGCCCGCACCCGGGATACGCAGTATTTT; cdr3_aa: CASSARTRDTQYF
v_call: TRBV12-3/TRBV12-4; clone_size: NA; j_call: TRBJ1-4; d_call: NA; cdr3_nt: TGTGCCAGCAATGTCTTGGAGAACACCAACCCGGATAATGAAAAACTGTTTTTT; cdr3_aa: CASNVLENTNPDNEKLFF
v_call: TRBV7-9; clone_size: NA; j_call: TRBJ1-2; d_call: NA; cdr3_nt: TGTGTCAGCAGCCGAGGAGGCGGGAACTATGGCTACACCTTC; cdr3_aa: CVSSRGGGNYGYTF
v_call: TRBV6-2/TRBV6-3; clone_size: NA; j_call: TRBJ2-2; d_call: TRBD2; cdr3_nt: TGTGCCAGCAGTTACTCTCGGACTAGTTTAACCGGGGAGCTGTTTTTT; cdr3_aa: CASSYSRTSLTGELFF
v_call: TRBV19; clone_size: few; j_call: TRBJ1-6; d_call: NA; cdr3_nt: TGTGCCAGTACCATGGGACATGATCTCCACTTT; cdr3_aa: CASTMGHDLHF
v_call: TRBV7-9; clone_size: few; j_call: TRBJ2-5; d_call: NA; cdr3_nt: TGTGCCAGCAGCTTAAAACACCGGGGGTTGGAGACCCAGTACTTC; cdr3_aa: CASSLKHRGLETQYF
v_call: TRBV7-6; clone_size: many; j_call: TRBJ2-7; d_call: TRBD2; cdr3_nt: TGTGCCAGCAGCTCCCGGGGAGGGGAGCGGTACGAGCAGTACTTC; cdr3_aa: CASSSRGGERYEQYF
v_call: TRBV7-6; clone_size: NA; j_call: TRBJ1-5; d_call: NA; cdr3_nt: TGTGCTAGCAGCTTACGCTGGGGGCTCTTGAATAGCAATCAGCCCCAGCATTTT; cdr3_aa: CASSLRWGLLNSNQPQHF
v_call: TRBV7-9; clone_size: few; j_call: TRBJ2-1; d_call: NA; cdr3_nt: TGTACACTAACCCCGCAGGGACAAGCCTACAATGAGCAGTTCTTC; cdr3_aa: CTLTPQGQAYNEQFF
v_call: TRBV7-4; clone_size: NA; j_call: TRBJ2-5; d_call: TRBD1; cdr3_nt: TGTGTCAGCAGCCCTCGGACAGGGGGCCTCCAAGAGACCCAGTACTTC; cdr3_aa: CVSSPRTGGLQETQYF
v_call: TRBV7-6; clone_size: many; j_call: TRBJ2-5; d_call: TRBD1; cdr3_nt: TGTGCCAGCTTCGAAGCGAGAACAGGGGGCCAAGAGACCCAGTACTTC; cdr3_aa: CASFEARTGGQETQYF
v_call: TRBV3-1; clone_size: NA; j_call: TRBJ2-1; d_call: TRBD2; cdr3_nt: TGTGCCAGCAGCCAAGGAGCGGGGGGGTCCAGCTCCTACAATGAGCAGTTCTTC; cdr3_aa: CASSQGAGGSSSYNEQFF
v_call: TRBV7-9; clone_size: many; j_call: TRBJ1-1; d_call: NA; cdr3_nt: TGTGCCGGCCTCAAGGACGCGGTCACTGAAGCTTTCTTT; cdr3_aa: CAGLKDAVTEAFF
v_call: TRBV7-9; clone_size: many; j_call: TRBJ1-6; d_call: TRBD1; cdr3_nt: TGTGCCAGCAGCTTAAAGGGACAGGGGGTTAATTCACCCCTCCACTTT; cdr3_aa: CASSLKGQGVNSPLHF
v_call: TRBV25-1; clone_size: many; j_call: TRBJ1-4; d_call: NA; cdr3_nt: TGTGCCAGCAGTCCGGTCCCCAGGGCGAACGAAAAACTGTTTTTT; cdr3_aa: CASSPVPRANEKLFF
v_call: TRBV24-1; clone_size: NA; j_call: TRBJ2-2; d_call: TRBD1; cdr3_nt: TGTGCCACCAGTGATTTGAGTAGGGACAGGGGGATCGGGGAGCTGTTTTTT; cdr3_aa: CATSDLSRDRGIGELFF
v_call: TRBV20-1; clone_size: NA; j_call: TRBJ2-3; d_call: NA; cdr3_nt: TGCAGTGCTAGGAGCGGCCCCACAGATACGCAGTATTTT; cdr3_aa: CSARSGPTDTQYF
v_call: TRBV7-6; clone_size: many; j_call: TRBJ2-5; d_call: TRBD2; cdr3_nt: TGTGCCAGCAGCTTAGCTGAGGGGACGATGGAACCGGGACTAGCGGGGTCGTGGGAGACCCAGTACTTC; cdr3_aa: CASSLAEGTMEPGLAGSWETQYF
v_call: TRBV6-5; clone_size: few; j_call: TRBJ2-1; d_call: NA; cdr3_nt: TGTGCCAGCAGTCGACCGGGACAAAACAATGAGCAGTTCTTC; cdr3_aa: CASSRPGQNNEQFF
v_call: TRBV7-6; clone_size: NA; j_call: TRBJ2-1; d_call: TRBD2; cdr3_nt: TGTGCCAGCAGCTTAGTAGTATCGACTAGCGGGGGCAATGAGCAGTTCTTC; cdr3_aa: CASSLVVSTSGGNEQFF
v_call: TRBV6-5; clone_size: few; j_call: TRBJ2-4; d_call: NA; cdr3_nt: TGTGCCAGCACCCCCGCACCAAGCATAAACATTCAGTACTTC; cdr3_aa: CASTPAPSINIQYF
v_call: TRBV27; clone_size: few; j_call: TRBJ2-2; d_call: NA; cdr3_nt: TGTGCCAGCAGTTTTACAGAGACCGGGGAGCTGTTTTTT; cdr3_aa: CASSFTETGELFF
v_call: TRBV7-2; clone_size: many; j_call: TRBJ2-5; d_call: TRBD1; cdr3_nt: TGTGCCAGCAGCCGCACCTTCCGGGACAGGGGATTAGAGACCCAGTACTTC; cdr3_aa: CASSRTFRDRGLETQYF
v_call: TRBV2; clone_size: many; j_call: TRBJ2-1; d_call: NA; cdr3_nt: TGTGCCAGCCCCCTTAGGGATGAGCAGTTCTTC; cdr3_aa: CASPLRDEQFF
v_call: TRBV29-1; clone_size: NA; j_call: TRBJ1-1; d_call: TRBD1; cdr3_nt: TGCAGCGTTCCCCCATGGACAGGGATCACTGAAGCTTTCTTT; cdr3_aa: CSVPPWTGITEAFF
v_call: TRBV28; clone_size: NA; j_call: TRBJ2-2; d_call: NA; cdr3_nt: TGTGCCAGCAGTTTTCCTAGGCTTAACACCGGGGAGCTGTTTTTT; cdr3_aa: CASSFPRLNTGELFF
v_call: TRBV7-6; clone_size: few; j_call: TRBJ2-3; d_call: NA; cdr3_nt: TGTGCCAGCAGCTTAGAGATGGGCACAGATACGCAGTATTTT; cdr3_aa: CASSLEMGTDTQYF
v_call: TRBV7-8; clone_size: many; j_call: TRBJ2-3; d_call: TRBD1; cdr3_nt: TGTGCCAGCAGCTTAGCAGGGGGCGCCGCAGATACGCAGTATTTT; cdr3_aa: CASSLAGGAADTQYF
v_call: TRBV28; clone_size: many; j_call: TRBJ1-1; d_call: NA; cdr3_nt: TGTGCCAGCAGATTTTTGAGGGTGGACACTGAAGCTTTCTTT; cdr3_aa: CASRFLRVDTEAFF